The sequence of this TCR beta chain was determined in a study of blood T cell repertoires in COVID-19. Study overall: COVID-19 samples from acute and convalescent phases originated in the United States, Italy and Spain. T cells, B-cell-depleted T cells, or PBMCs provided the cDNA or gDNA that served as material.

The V and J ends lost 0 bases and 5 bases, in that order; junction bases with no gene match: 1. This CDR3 has 13 amino acids. Germline CDR1 reads SEHNR; CDR2 reads FQNEAQ (reference sequence). As processed by the authors: Researchers report that nucleated cell counts were estimated from reference gene primer amplification. TCRdb's copy holds only in-frame clones and misses some; the assay was immunoSEQ multiplex PCR. Clonal size and the V and J genes are those of that table, whereas D and trimming came from the DNA. The sample lists roughly 15,000 clones, 70% to 90% occurring once. The V call is TRBV7-9, the J call TRBJ2-7, with 7 bases matching TRBD2. Material for sequencing was peripheral blood. This sequence was found in a man aged 70 or older in a cohort sampled during active COVID-19. The CDR3 sequence is CASSLAAGDEQYF. The CDR3 coding sequence is TGTGCCAGCAGCTTAGCGGCGGGGGACGAGCAGTACTTC. Combining the CDR3 with reference TRBV7-9 and TRBJ2-7 gives the whole variable domain DTGVSQNPRHKITKRGQNVTFRCDPISEHNRLYWYRQTLGQGPEFLTYFQNEAQLEKSRLLSDRFSAERPKGSFSTLEIQRTEQGDSAMYLCASSLAAGDEQYFGPGTRLTVT.